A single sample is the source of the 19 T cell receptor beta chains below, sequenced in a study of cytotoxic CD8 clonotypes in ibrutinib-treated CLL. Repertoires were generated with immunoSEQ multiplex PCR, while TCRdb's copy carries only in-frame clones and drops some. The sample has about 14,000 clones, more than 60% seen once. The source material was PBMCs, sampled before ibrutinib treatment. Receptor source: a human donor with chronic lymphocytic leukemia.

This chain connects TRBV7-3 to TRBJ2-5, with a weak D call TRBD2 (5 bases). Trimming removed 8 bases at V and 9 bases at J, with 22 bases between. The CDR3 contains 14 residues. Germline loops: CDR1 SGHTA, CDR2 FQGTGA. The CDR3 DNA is TGTGCCAGCGCCCCCGCGCCCGCGTACGGGGCCCAGTACTTC. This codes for CASAPAPAYGAQYF.

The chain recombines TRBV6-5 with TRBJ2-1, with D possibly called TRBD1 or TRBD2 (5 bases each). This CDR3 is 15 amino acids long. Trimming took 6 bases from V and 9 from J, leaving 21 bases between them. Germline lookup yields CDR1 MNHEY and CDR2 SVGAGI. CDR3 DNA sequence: TGTGCCAGCAGCCCACAACCGGGACCCAATGGTGAGCAGTTCTTC. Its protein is CASSPQPGPNGEQFF.

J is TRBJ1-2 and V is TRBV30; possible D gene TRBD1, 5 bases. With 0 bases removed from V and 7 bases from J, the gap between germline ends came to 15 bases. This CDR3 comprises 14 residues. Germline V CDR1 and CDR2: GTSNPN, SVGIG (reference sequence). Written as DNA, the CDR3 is TGTGCCTGGAGTGTGGGGGGTGGTTTAGTTGGCTACACCTTC. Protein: CAWSVGGGLVGYTF. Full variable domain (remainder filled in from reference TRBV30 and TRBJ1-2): SQTIHQWPATLVQPVGSPLSLECTVEGTSNPNLYWYRQAAGRGLQLLFYSVGIGQISSEVPQNLSASRPQDRQFILSSKKLLLSDSGFYLCAWSVGGGLVGYTFGSGTRLTVV.

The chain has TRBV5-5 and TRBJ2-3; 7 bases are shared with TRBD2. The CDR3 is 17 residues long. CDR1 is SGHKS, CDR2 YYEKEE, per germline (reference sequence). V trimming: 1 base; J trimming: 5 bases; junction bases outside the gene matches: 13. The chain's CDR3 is CASSLSGATWGGDTQYF. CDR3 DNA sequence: TGTGCCAGCAGCTTGTCTGGTGCTACCTGGGGGGGAGATACGCAGTATTTT.

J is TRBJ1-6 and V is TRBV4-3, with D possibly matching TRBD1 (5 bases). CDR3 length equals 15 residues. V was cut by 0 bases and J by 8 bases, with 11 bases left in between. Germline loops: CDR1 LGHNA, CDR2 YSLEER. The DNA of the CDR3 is TGCGCCAGCAGCCAAGAGGGAGGACATTATTCACCCCTCCACTTT. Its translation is CASSQEGGHYSPLHF.

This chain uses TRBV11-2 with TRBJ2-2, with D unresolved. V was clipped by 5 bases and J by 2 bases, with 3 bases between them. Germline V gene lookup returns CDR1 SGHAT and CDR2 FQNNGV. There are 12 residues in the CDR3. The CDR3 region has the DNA TGTGCCAGCAGCCCCAACACCGGGGAGCTGTTTTTT. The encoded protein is CASSPNTGELFF.

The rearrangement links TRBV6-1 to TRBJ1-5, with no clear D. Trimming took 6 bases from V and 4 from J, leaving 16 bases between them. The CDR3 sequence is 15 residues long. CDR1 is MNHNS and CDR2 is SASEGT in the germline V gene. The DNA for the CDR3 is TGTGCCAGCAGCGCCGACCGGTTTTGGAATCAGCCCCAGCATTTT. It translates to CASSADRFWNQPQHF.

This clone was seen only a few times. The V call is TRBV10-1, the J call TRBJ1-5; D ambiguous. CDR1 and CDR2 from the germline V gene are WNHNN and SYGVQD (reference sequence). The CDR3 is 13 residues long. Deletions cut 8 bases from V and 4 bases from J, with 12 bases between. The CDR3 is CASPDPQNQPQHF. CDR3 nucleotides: TGCGCCAGCCCGGACCCCCAAAATCAGCCCCAGCATTTT.

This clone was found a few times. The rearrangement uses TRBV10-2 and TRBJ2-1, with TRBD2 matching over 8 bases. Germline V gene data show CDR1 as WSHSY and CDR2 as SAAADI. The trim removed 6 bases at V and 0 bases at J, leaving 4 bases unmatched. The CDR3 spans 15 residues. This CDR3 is CASRLAGPSYNEQFF. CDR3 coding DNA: TGCGCCAGCAGGCTAGCGGGTCCCTCCTACAATGAGCAGTTCTTC.

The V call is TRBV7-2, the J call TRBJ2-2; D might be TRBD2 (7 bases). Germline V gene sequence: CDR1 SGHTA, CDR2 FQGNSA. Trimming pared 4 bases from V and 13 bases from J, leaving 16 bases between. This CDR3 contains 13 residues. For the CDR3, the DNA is TGTGCCAGCAGCTCCCCTGGGGGGGCGCGGCTGTTTTTT. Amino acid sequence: CASSSPGGARLFF.

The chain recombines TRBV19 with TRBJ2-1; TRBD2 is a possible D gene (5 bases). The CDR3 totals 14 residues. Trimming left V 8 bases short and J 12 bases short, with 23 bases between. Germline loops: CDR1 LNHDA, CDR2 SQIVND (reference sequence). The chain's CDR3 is CASRPRALSLGQFF. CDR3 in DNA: TGTGCCAGTCGCCCGCGGGCTCTGAGCCTTGGGCAGTTCTTC.

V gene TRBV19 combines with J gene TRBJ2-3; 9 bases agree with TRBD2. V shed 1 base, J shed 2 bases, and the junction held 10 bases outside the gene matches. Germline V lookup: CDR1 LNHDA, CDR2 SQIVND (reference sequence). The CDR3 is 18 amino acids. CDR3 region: CASSIGVSGGATTDTQYF. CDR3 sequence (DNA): TGTGCCAGTAGTATAGGGGTTAGCGGGGGAGCGACCACAGATACGCAGTATTTT.

The CDR3 here is CASSLEPYEQYF. The CDR3 nucleotides read TGTGCCAGCAGCTTGGAGCCCTACGAGCAGTACTTC. V and J are TRBV5-6 and TRBJ2-7; the D is unclear. This CDR3 spans 12 amino acids. Germline V gene lookup returns CDR1 SGHDT and CDR2 YYEEEE. V shed 0 bases and J shed 2 bases, with 3 bases lying between them. Full variable domain (remainder filled in from reference TRBV5-6 and TRBJ2-7): DAGVTQSPTHLIKTRGQQVTLRCSPKSGHDTVSWYQQALGQGPQFIFQYYEEEERQRGNFPDRFSGHQFPNYSSELNVNALLLGDSALYLCASSLEPYEQYFGPGTRLTVT.

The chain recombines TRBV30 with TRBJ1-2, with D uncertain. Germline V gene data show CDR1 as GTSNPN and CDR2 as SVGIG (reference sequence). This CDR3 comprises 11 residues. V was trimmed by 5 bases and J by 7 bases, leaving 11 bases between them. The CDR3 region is CAWDGLRGYTF. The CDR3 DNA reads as TGTGCCTGGGACGGGCTGCGTGGCTACACCTTC.

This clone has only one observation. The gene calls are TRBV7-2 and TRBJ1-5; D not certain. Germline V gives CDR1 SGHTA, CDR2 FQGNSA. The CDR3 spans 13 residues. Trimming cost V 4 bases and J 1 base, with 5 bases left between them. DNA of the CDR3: TGTGCCAGCAGCTCCGACAGCAATCAGCCCCAGCATTTT. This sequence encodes CASSSDSNQPQHF.

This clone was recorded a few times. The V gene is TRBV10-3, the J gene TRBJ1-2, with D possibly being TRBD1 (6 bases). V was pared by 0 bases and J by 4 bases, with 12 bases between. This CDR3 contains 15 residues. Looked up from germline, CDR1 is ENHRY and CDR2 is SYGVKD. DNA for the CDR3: TGTGCCATCAGTGAGTCGGGGGACATGGCCTATGGCTACACCTTC. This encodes CAISESGDMAYGYTF.

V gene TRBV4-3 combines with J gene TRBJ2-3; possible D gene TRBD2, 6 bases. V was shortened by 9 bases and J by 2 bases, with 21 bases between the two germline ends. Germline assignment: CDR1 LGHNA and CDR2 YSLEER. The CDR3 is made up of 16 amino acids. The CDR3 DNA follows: TGCGCCAGGGAAGGGGTAGCGGCCGGGGACACAGATACGCAGTATTTT. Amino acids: CAREGVAAGDTDTQYF.

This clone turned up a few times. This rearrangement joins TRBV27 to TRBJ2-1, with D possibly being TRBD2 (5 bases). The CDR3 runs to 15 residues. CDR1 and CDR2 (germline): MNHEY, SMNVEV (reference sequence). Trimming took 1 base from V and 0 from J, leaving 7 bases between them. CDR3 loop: CASSLWAGSYNEQFF. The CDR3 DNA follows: TGTGCCAGCAGTTTATGGGCGGGCTCCTACAATGAGCAGTTCTTC.

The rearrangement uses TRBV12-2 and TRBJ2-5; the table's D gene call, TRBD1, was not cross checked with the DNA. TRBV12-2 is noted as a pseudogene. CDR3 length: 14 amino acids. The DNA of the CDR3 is TGTGCAAGTCGCTTGACAGGGGGCTTGGAGACCCAGTACTTC. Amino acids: CASRLTGGLETQYF.